A selection of T cell receptor beta chains follows, all from one sample in a study of breast tumors, draining lymph nodes, adjacent tissues. MiXCR, run by TCRdb on the multiplex PCR reads, gives a single entry per CDR3 protein. The sample consists of fewer than 200,000 distinct CDR3 sequences, around 35% of them appearing once. Sequencing input: axillary lymph node tissue. These receptors were collected from a female donor with breast cancer. Some clones in this sample may be carry-over from other donors' samples. Both conserved end residues are part of each CDR3. Each record gives: J gene, V gene, CDR3 protein.

J: TRBJ1-6; V: TRBV13; CDR3: CASSLRAYGPPLHF
J: TRBJ1-6; V: TRBV7-8; CDR3: CASSLGLGNSSPHF
J: TRBJ1-2; V: TRBV7-2; CDR3: CASSLNRAYGYTF
J: TRBJ1-4; V: TRBV20-1; CDR3: CSARRGGGGEKLFF
J: TRBJ1-2; V: TRBV30; CDR3: CAWSADYSEGYTF
J: TRBJ1-1; V: TRBV19; CDR3: CASTRFGGYTEAFF
J: TRBJ1-6; V: TRBV25-1; CDR3: CASRDRTGGKSPLHF
J: TRBJ1-2; V: TRBV27; CDR3: CASSSTGNYYGYTF
J: TRBJ1-2; V: TRBV10-3; CDR3: CAISVGDYGYTF
J: TRBJ1-6; V: TRBV20-1; CDR3: CSARVDGEGYNSPLHF
J: TRBJ1-5; V: TRBV7-9; CDR3: CASSLAGVFQSQHF
J: TRBJ2-3; V: TRBV6-4; CDR3: CASSHGPTGTMGTDTQYF
J: TRBJ2-7; V: TRBV5-5; CDR3: CASSLGHPYEQYF
J: TRBJ2-7; V: TRBV13; CDR3: CASSRSASGGAYEQYF
J: TRBJ2-7; V: TRBV28; CDR3: CASSADKAPYEQYF
J: TRBJ2-1; V: TRBV5-6; CDR3: CASSLGRGGANEQFF
J: TRBJ2-3; V: TRBV2; CDR3: CASRRDSTTDTQYF
J: TRBJ2-5; V: TRBV7-6; CDR3: CASSLAPGTSGQETQYF
J: TRBJ2-7; V: TRBV27; CDR3: CASSLLAGRFPYEQYF
J: TRBJ2-3; V: TRBV2; CDR3: CASSSSADTQYF
J: TRBJ1-5; V: TRBV2; CDR3: CASSARQLRNTGDTQHF
J: TRBJ1-2; V: TRBV7-2; CDR3: CASSPGSGNYGYTF
J: TRBJ1-4; V: TRBV15; CDR3: CATSRDGTGGEKLFF
J: TRBJ2-1; V: TRBV20-1; CDR3: CSASPRKGTSYNEQFF
J: TRBJ1-2; V: TRBV29-1; CDR3: CSVWVLGYGYTF
J: TRBJ2-5; V: TRBV7-9; CDR3: CASSLRYMKKQETQYF
J: TRBJ2-7; V: TRBV6-5; CDR3: CASSYGAGYEQYF
J: TRBJ2-2; V: TRBV12-3/TRBV12-4; CDR3: CASSLTSAEGGELFF
J: TRBJ2-3; V: TRBV28; CDR3: CASSRLTGASTDTQYF
J: TRBJ2-7; V: TRBV5-1; CDR3: CASSPRDRGKNEQYF
J: TRBJ2-5; V: TRBV12-3/TRBV12-4; CDR3: CASSLQETLYF
J: TRBJ1-5; V: TRBV6-6; CDR3: CASRRSGQDGGLAQHF
J: TRBJ2-4; V: TRBV20-1; CDR3: CSARAGTTGRQNIQYF
J: TRBJ2-5; V: TRBV5-5; CDR3: CASSSARVQETQNF
J: TRBJ2-1; V: TRBV6-6; CDR3: CASSPRPGLAGGGVNGQFF
J: TRBJ2-7; V: TRBV27; CDR3: CASSPGAISYEQYF
J: TRBJ2-1; V: TRBV10-3; CDR3: CATGQGANDDEQFF
J: TRBJ2-1; V: TRBV29-1; CDR3: CSERRNEQFF
J: TRBJ1-4; V: TRBV5-1; CDR3: CANSGGGPENLFF
J: TRBJ1-5; V: TRBV15; CDR3: CATSRVGNNQPQHF
J: TRBJ2-2; V: TRBV6-4; CDR3: CASSDRPVTGELFF
J: TRBJ2-2; V: TRBV24-1; CDR3: CAAMSGTSDFGELFF
J: TRBJ2-1; V: TRBV28; CDR3: CASSDRGPRDEQFF
J: TRBJ1-2; V: TRBV20-1; CDR3: CSAGTGAYGYTF
J: TRBJ2-3; V: TRBV7-9; CDR3: CASSLSRGPDTQYF
J: TRBJ2-1; V: TRBV28; CDR3: CASRIQGRDEQFF
J: TRBJ1-2; V: TRBV7-8; CDR3: CASSQPGDSQTPNYGYAF
J: TRBJ2-5; V: TRBV6-2/TRBV6-3; CDR3: CASISSQWLETQYF
J: TRBJ2-2; V: TRBV30; CDR3: CAWSVRQGVGTGELFF